This T cell receptor (beta chain) comes out of a study of cytomegalovirus exposure and HLA in healthy donors. PCR amplification relied on 60 Vbeta primers (plus 13 Jbeta primers). Only in-frame clones appear in the TCRdb table, and some are missing; sequencing was by immunoSEQ multiplex PCR. The data contain approximately 150,000 clones, 78% of them seen just once; the ten biggest clones take up under 15%. Germline V gives CDR1 MNHNS, CDR2 SASEGT. The trim removed 4 bases at V and 4 bases at J, leaving 1 base unmatched. This CDR3 region has 15 residues. What was sequenced was PBMCs. The source of this sequence is a woman between 50 and 59 years old in good health and CMV-seropositive. The rearrangement uses TRBV6-1 and TRBJ2-1, with 13 nucleotides matching TRBD2. For the CDR3, the DNA is TGTGCCAGCAGTGTGGGACTAGCGGGATACAATGAGCAGTTCTTC. Protein product: CASSVGLAGYNEQFF.